This TCR beta chain stems from a study of control samples from healthy donors and cancer patients. The V gene's germline CDR1 is SNHLY and CDR2 FYNNEI. The CDR3 covers 15 residues. The V end lost 1 base, the J end lost 0 bases, and 7 bases lay between the germline ends. The repertoire was sequenced with immunoSEQ multiplex PCR; TCRdb's copy has only in-frame clones and lacks some. The data hold around 200,000 clones, with around 91% observed a single time. The clonotype originates from a woman between 25 and 40 years old in good health. The chain recombines TRBV2 with TRBJ1-3; D uncertain. Sequencing input: blood. CDR3 DNA: TGTGCCAGCAGTGAAGGCAGAAGCTCTGGAAACACCATATATTTT. Protein sequence: CASSEGRSSGNTIYF.